This T cell receptor (beta chain) was recorded in a study of molecular identifiers for immune sequencing clone quantification. TCRdb reprocessed the PCR reads with MiXCR, giving one entry per CDR3 protein. Here the sample spans about half a million distinct CDR3 sequences, roughly 23% being singletons. Regarding this clonotype: One end of the junction does not line up with germline, which may come from a read error.

The CDR3 contains 14 residues. In germline, CDR1 is LNHDA, CDR2 SQIVND (reference sequence). Material: naive CD8+ T cells from blood, with Jurkat cell RNA spiked in. Subset meaning: FACS-sorted CD8+CD4-CCR7+CD45RA+ naive T cells. The TCR was taken from a human donor in good health. Some libraries in this study had Jurkat cell RNA spiked in. The V and J genes are TRBV19 and TRBJ2-1; weak D call: TRBD1 (5 bases). CDR3 bases: TGTGTCAGTAAATGGGCAGGGCCCTACAATGAGCAGTTCTTC. It specifies CVSKWAGPYNEQFF.